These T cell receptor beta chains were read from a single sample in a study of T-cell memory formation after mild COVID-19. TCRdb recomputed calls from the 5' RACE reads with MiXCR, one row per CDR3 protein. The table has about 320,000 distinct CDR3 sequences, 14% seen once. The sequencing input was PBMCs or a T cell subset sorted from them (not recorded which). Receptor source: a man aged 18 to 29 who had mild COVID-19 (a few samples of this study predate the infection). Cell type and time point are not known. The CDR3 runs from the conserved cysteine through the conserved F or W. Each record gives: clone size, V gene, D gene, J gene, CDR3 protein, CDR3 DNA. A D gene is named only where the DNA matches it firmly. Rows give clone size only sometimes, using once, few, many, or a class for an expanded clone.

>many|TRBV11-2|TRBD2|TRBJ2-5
CASSLVSGNQETQYF
TGTGCCAGCAGCTTAGTTAGCGGGAACCAAGAGACCCAGTACTTC
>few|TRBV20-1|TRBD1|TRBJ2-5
CSARSLSDRGQETQYF
TGCAGTGCTAGATCGCTCTCGGACAGGGGCCAAGAGACCCAGTACTTC
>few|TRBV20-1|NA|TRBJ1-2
CSARVQSTDGYTF
TGCAGTGCTAGGGTCCAGTCCACCGATGGCTACACCTTC
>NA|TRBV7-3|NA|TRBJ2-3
CASSLFGEKSTDTQYF
TGTGCCAGCAGCTTATTCGGGGAAAAGAGCACAGATACGCAGTATTTT
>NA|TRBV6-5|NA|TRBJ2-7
CASSYKGGDYEQYF
TGTGCCAGCAGTTACAAGGGGGGGGACTACGAGCAGTACTTC
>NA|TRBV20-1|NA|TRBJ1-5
CSAGRKNQPQHF
TGCAGTGCCGGACGGAAGAATCAGCCCCAGCATTTT
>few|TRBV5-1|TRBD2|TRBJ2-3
CASSLARGDTDTQYF
TGCGCCAGCAGCTTGGCGCGGGGGGATACAGATACGCAGTATTTT
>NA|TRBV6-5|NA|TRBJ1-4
CASSYSNGNEKLFF
TGTGCCAGCAGTTACTCGAACGGGAATGAAAAACTGTTTTTT
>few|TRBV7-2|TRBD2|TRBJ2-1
CASSPLSGARGHEQFF
TGTGCCAGCAGCCCCCTTAGCGGGGCCCGCGGCCATGAGCAGTTCTTC
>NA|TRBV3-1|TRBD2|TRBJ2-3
CASSQDVMGGGAHTQYF
TGTGCCAGCAGCCAAGATGTCATGGGCGGGGGGGCACATACGCAGTATTTT
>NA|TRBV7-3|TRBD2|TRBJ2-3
CASSMGLAGDTDTQYF
TGTGCCAGCAGCATGGGACTAGCGGGTGATACAGATACGCAGTATTTT
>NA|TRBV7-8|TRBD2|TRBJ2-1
CASSLRTSGAYNEQFF
TGTGCCAGCAGCTTAAGGACTAGCGGGGCATACAATGAGCAGTTCTTC
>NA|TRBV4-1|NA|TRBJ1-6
CASSQDPVNSYNSPLHF
TGCGCCAGCAGCCAAGATCCGGTGAACTCCTATAATTCACCCCTCCACTTT
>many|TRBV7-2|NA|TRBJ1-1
CASSSPGPFEAFF
TGTGCCAGCAGTTCCCCGGGGCCTTTTGAAGCTTTCTTT
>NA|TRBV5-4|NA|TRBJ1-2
CASSWEASNYGYTF
TGTGCCAGCAGCTGGGAGGCCAGTAACTATGGCTACACCTTC
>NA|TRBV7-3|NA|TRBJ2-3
CASSLVVGRDTQYF
TGTGCCAGCAGCTTAGTCGTAGGGAGGGATACGCAGTATTTT
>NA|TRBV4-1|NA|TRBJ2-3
CASSQVGATQYF
TGCGCCAGCAGCCAAGTCGGGGCTACGCAGTATTTT
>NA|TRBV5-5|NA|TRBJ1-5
CASSPGPVQPQHF
TGTGCCAGCAGCCCCGGACCAGTTCAGCCCCAGCATTTT
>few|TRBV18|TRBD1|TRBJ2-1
CASSLGQGENNEQFF
TGTGCCAGCTCGCTGGGACAGGGGGAGAACAATGAGCAGTTCTTC
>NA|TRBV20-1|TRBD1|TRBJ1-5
CSARRQGDQPQHF
TGCAGTGCTCGGAGACAGGGAGATCAGCCCCAGCATTTT
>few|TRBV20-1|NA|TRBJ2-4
CSARSGSWAKNIQYF
TGCAGTGCTAGGTCCGGGAGTTGGGCCAAAAACATTCAGTACTTC
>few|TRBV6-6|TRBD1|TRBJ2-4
CASSYSAGTGAWGGKNIQYF
TGTGCCAGCAGTTACTCGGCAGGGACAGGGGCCTGGGGGGGCAAAAACATTCAGTACTTC
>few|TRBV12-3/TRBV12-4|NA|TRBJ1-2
CASSSYGSNYGYTF
TGTGCCAGCAGCTCCTACGGATCTAACTATGGCTACACCTTC
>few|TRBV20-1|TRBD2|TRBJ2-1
CSAREETSGGPPSYNEQFF
TGCAGTGCTAGAGAGGAGACTAGCGGGGGACCACCATCCTACAATGAGCAGTTCTTC
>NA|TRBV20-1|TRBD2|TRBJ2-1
CSARDPSGSSYNEQFF
TGCAGTGCTAGAGATCCTAGCGGGAGTTCCTACAATGAGCAGTTCTTC
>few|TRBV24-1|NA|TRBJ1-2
CATSRQGFGYTF
TGTGCCACCAGTCGCCAGGGTTTTGGCTACACCTTC
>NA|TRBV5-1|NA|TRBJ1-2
CASSSLSDYGYTF
TGCGCCAGCAGCTCCTTATCCGACTATGGCTACACCTTC
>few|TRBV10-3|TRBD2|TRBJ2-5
CAISEGGGYQETQYF
TGTGCCATCAGTGAAGGCGGGGGGTACCAAGAGACCCAGTACTTC
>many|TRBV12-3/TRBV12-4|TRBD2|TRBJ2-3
CASSSGLAGSTDTQYF
TGTGCCAGCAGTTCGGGACTAGCGGGGTCCACAGATACGCAGTATTTT
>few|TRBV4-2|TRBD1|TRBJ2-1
CASSHGTGGGHEQFF
TGTGCCAGCAGCCACGGGACAGGGGGTGGGCATGAGCAGTTCTTC
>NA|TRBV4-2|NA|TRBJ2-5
CASSQEGQGGGSAETQYF
TGTGCCAGCAGCCAAGAAGGCCAGGGCGGGGGCTCTGCCGAGACCCAGTACTTC
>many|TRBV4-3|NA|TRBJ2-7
CASSQDTIRYTSEQYF
TGCGCCAGCAGCCAAGATACAATTCGGTATACTAGTGAGCAGTACTTC
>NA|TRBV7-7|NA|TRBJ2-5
CASSFRYQETQYF
TGTGCTAGCAGCTTCCGGTACCAAGAGACCCAGTACTTC
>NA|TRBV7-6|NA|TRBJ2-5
CASSSQWGETQYF
TGTGCCAGCAGCTCGCAGTGGGGGGAGACCCAGTACTTC
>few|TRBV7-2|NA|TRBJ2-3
CASSLEILGGDTQYF
TGTGCCAGCAGCTTAGAAATCCTTGGGGGGGATACGCAGTATTTT
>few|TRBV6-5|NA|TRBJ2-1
CASSSPGPSPLYNEQFF
TGTGCCAGCAGTAGCCCGGGACCCAGTCCCCTCTACAATGAGCAGTTCTTC
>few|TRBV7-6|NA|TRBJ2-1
CASRGRGSSEQFF
TGTGCCAGCAGAGGTCGGGGGTCCTCCGAGCAGTTCTTC
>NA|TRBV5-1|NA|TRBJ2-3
CASTGAADTQYF
TGCGCCAGCACAGGGGCTGCAGATACGCAGTATTTT
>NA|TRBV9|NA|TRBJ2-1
CASSSRAGGSNEQFF
TGTGCCAGCAGTTCCCGGGCGGGCGGGTCAAATGAGCAGTTCTTC
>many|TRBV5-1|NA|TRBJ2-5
CASSLQETQYF
TGTGCCAGCAGCTTACAAGAGACCCAGTACTTC
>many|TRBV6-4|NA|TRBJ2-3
CASSLTAGSTDTQYF
TGTGCCAGCAGTCTGACGGCGGGGAGCACAGATACGCAGTATTTT